This TCR beta chain was recorded in a study of shared clonotypes between healthy human individuals. General study findings and limits: An expected dependence of interdonor clonotype sharing on sequencing depth was noted. The study found roughly 5% of naive CD4 clonotypes shared across a few donors.

Selected positively for CCR7 and CD45RO-negative, naive CD8 cells excluded terminally differentiated effector memory CD45RA+ cells. Those who donated, Caucasian adults without exception, all lived in Nashville, Tennessee. Notes on this clone: Its cognate antigen is unknown.

The authors loaded about 200 ng DNA, 25,000 to 30,000 T cell genomes, into sorted-subset replicate PCRs. The table came from immunoSEQ multiplex PCR; TCRdb's copy has only in-frame clones and leaves some out. In the table there are about 2 million clones, about 95% of which are singletons. Trimming shortened V by 5 bases and J by 6 bases, and 21 bases separated the two germline ends. The length of the CDR3 is 15 residues. Germline CDR1 reads SQVTM; CDR2 reads ANQGSEA. The gene calls are TRBV29-1 and TRBJ2-3, with a possible D match to TRBD2 (6 bases). Sequencing was carried out using naive CD8+ T cells sorted from blood. The source is a man between 18 and 29 years old in good health. The CDR3 DNA is TGCAGCGTTACAAGAGAGTTACTAGCACTGGATACGCAGTATTTT. Translating it yields CSVTRELLALDTQYF.